The clone carrying this TCR beta chain was seen repeatedly, ten times or more. Its matching antigen is unknown. These data originate in a study of T cells after yellow fever vaccination. Overall study results and limits: After the booster, approximately 96% of CD4 and 88% of CD8 primary-response clones were re-detected. Researchers report a weaker secondary response that nonetheless peaked faster, day 5 versus 15.

Germline loops: CDR1 MNHNS, CDR2 SASEGT. Trimming stripped 10 bases from V and 1 base from J, with 22 bases between. CDR3 length: 16 amino acids. Using its own MiXCR run on the 5' RACE reads, TCRdb lists one record per CDR3 protein. The sample holds around 310,000 distinct CDR3 sequences; roughly 8.7% are singletons and the top ten take about 20%. The sequenced sample was PBMCs, obtained on the day of the first yellow fever vaccination. The V and J genes are TRBV6-1 and TRBJ1-1, with D unresolved. The sequence was collected from a man in his late teens or twenties who received the YFV17D yellow fever vaccine. This chain's CDR3 is CAIFVRHGKGNTEAFF. In DNA form, the CDR3 reads TGTGCCATATTCGTCCGACACGGAAAAGGGAACACTGAAGCTTTCTTT.